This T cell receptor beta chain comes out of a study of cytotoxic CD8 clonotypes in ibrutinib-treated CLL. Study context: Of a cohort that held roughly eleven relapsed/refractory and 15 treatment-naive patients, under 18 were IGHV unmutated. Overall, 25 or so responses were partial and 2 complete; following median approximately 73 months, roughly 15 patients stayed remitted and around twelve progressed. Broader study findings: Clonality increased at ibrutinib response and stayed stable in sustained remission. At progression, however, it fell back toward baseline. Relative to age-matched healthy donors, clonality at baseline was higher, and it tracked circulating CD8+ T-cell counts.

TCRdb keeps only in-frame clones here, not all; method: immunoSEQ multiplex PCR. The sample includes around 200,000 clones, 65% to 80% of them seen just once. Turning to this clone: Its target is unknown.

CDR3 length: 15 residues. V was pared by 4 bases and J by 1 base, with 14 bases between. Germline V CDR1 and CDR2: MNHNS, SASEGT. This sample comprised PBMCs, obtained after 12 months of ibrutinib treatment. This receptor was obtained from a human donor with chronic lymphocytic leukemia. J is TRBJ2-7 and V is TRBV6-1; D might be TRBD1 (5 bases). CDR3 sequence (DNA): TGTGCCAGCAGTGGCCCCAGTCAGGGTTCCTACGAGCAGTACTTC. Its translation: CASSGPSQGSYEQYF.